This T cell receptor (beta chain) emerged from a study of T cell responses to AZD1222 COVID-19 vaccine. In the study overall: The analysis combined second doses at about 4 or about 12 weeks. Study-level results: Most donors were white British, females outnumbered males, and clonal diversity was possibly underestimated. The peak T cell response came first, and repertoires were sampled only after it.

V lost 5 bases and J lost 3; bases outside the gene matches: 8. Germline V gene sequence: CDR1 MNHEY, CDR2 SVGAGI. The CDR3 is 15 residues long. Details on this clone: Its antigen is undetermined.

Repertoires were generated with immunoSEQ multiplex PCR, while TCRdb's copy carries only in-frame clones and drops some. The sample includes 45,000 to 60,000 clones, about 90% of them seen just once. The receptor comes from an adult in good health. The V and J genes are TRBV6-5 and TRBJ2-7; TRBD1 matches 9 bases. Material: peripheral blood, obtained on day 0 of AZD1222 vaccination. CDR3 region: CASSLAGTGFYEQYF. DNA of the CDR3: TGTGCCAGCAGTCTGGCCGGGACAGGGTTCTACGAGCAGTACTTC.